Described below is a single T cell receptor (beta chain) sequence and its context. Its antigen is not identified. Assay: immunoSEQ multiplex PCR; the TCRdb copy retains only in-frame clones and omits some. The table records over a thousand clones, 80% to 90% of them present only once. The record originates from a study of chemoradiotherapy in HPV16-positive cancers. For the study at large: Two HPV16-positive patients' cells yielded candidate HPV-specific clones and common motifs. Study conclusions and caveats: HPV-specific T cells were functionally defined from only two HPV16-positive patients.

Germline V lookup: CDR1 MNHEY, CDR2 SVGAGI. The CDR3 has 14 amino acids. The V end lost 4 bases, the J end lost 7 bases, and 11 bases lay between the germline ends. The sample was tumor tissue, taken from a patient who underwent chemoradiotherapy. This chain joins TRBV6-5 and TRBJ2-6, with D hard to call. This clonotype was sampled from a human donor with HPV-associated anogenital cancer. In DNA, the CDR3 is TGTGCCAGCAGTTTGGGATCCAGAGCCAACGTCCTGACTTTC. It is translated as CASSLGSRANVLTF.